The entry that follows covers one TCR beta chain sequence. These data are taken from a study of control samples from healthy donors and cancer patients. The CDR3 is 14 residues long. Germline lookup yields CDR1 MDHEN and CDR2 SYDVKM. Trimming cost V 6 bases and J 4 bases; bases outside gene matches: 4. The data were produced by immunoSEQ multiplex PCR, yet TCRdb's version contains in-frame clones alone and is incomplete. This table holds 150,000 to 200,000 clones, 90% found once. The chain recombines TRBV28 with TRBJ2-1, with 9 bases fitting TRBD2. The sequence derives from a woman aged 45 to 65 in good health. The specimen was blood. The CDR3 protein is CASRVAGAYNEQFF. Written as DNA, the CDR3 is TGTGCCAGCAGAGTAGCGGGAGCTTACAATGAGCAGTTCTTC.